The sequence of this TCR beta chain was determined in a study of identical twins. Findings and limits, study-wide: Reduced insertions were recorded for abundant cord blood beta clonotypes, with no such pattern in memory repertoires.

CDR1 and CDR2 (germline): SGHKS, YYEKEE (reference sequence). The CDR3 runs to 13 residues. Trimming took 4 bases from V and 7 from J; bases not matched to a gene: 5. In its sample, this clonotype was seen many times. Its target is not known. From the 5' RACE reads, TCRdb called clonotypes with MiXCR, one entry per CDR3 protein. The repertoire holds fewer than 350,000 distinct CDR3 sequences, with less than 9% as singletons. The data also belong to a second study, concerning yellow fever vaccine responses in identical twins.

Source material: memory (CD45RO+) T cells sorted from blood. The receptor's source is a woman between 18 and 30 years old in good health. The chain couples TRBV5-5 to TRBJ2-1; 7 bases are a match to TRBD2. The CDR3 protein is CASSTGTNNEQFF. The CDR3 DNA reads TGTGCCAGCAGCACGGGGACTAATAATGAGCAGTTCTTC.